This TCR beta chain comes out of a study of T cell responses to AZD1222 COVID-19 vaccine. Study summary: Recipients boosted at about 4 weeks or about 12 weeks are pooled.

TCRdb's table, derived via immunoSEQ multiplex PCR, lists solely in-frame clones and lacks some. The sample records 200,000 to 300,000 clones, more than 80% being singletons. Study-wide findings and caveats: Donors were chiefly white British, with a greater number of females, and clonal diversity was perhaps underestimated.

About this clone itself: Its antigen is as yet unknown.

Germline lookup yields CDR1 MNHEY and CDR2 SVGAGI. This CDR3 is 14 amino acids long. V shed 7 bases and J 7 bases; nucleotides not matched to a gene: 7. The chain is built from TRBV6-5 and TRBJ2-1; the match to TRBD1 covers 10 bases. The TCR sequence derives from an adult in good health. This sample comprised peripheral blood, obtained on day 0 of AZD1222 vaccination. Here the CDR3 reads CASIVRTGGNEQFF. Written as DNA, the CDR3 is TGTGCCAGCATAGTCCGGACAGGGGGGAATGAGCAGTTCTTC.